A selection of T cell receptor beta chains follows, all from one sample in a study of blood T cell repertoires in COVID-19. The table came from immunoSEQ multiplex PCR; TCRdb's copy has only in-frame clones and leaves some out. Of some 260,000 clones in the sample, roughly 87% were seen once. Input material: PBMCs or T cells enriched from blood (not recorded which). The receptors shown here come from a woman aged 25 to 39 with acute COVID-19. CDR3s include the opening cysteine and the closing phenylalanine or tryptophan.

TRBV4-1	CASSQDSNRDRWGYTF
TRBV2	CASSADGGTVYRTQYF
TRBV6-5	CATLAWDSNYNEQFF
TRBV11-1	CASSSLAGVNTGELFF
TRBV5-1	CASSPGQTINYGYTF
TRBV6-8	CASSATGGEGSMNTEAFF
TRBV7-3	CASSPSGNYEQYF
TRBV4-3	CASSQEGEYGYTF
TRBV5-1	CASSLASRTEAFF
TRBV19	CASNGAGTGENIQYF
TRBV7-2	CASSFREGLMSYEQYF
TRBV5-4	CASSYRDIGNTEAFF
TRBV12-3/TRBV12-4	CASIFTDMQYF
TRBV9	CASSVGTSGAPVTDTQYF
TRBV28	CASSFALMAVGAFF
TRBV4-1	CASSQADRVGQETQYF
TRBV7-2	CASSERTGGGSGNTIYF
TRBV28	CASSLGSGEGEKLFF
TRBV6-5	CASSQTGVPEAFF
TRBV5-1	CASSLGTGGRLF
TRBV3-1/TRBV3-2	CASSGTSGTTDTQYF
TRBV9	CASSVDTGTEAFF
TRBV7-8	CASSLPLVPKQETQYF
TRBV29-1	CSVTQNYGYTF
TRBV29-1	CSGRTYNEQFF
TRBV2	CASTEKDSSSYEQYF
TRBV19	CASTVRGGNQPQHF
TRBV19	CASSIALGSYEQYF
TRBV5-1	CASSSTVNTEAFF
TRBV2	CASSRPGQGYNEQFF
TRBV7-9	CASSLLVTGAAHEQYF
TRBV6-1	CASSGPKGGSRTYEQYF
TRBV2	CASSAREGNQPQHF
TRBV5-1	CASSSAGTAPYEQYF
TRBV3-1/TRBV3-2	CASSPNLAQETQYF
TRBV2	CASSEALGGVENIQYF
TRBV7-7	CASSMGTAYEQYF
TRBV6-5	CASSTGTGGFQPQHF
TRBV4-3	CASSRQMLGATNEKLFF
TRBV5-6	CASSYRGLYEQYF
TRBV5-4	CASSLVGFNEKLFF
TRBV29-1	CSVEDGLEDTQYF
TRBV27	CASLSSISGANVLTF
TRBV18	CASSPRTGGKYEQYF